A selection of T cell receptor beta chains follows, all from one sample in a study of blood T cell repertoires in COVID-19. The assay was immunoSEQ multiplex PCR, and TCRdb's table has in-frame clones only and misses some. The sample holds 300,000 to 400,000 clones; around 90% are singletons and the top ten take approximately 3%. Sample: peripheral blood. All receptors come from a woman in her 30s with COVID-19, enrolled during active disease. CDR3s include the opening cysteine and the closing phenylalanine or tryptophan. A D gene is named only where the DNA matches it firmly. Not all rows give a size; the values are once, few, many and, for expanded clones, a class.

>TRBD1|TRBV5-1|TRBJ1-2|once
TGCGCCAGCAGCTTGGAGAGGGACAGGACAAATTATGGCTACACCTTC
CASSLERDRTNYGYTF
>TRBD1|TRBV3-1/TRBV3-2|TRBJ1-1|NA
TGTGCCAGCAGCCAAGAGAGGACAGGCCTAGCGGGAGCTTTCTTT
CASSQERTGLAGAFF
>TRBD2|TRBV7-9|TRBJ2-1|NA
TGTGCCAGCAGCTTCCTAGGGACTAGGGACCACAATGAGCAGTTCTTC
CASSFLGTRDHNEQFF
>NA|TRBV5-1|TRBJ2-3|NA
TGCGCCAGCAGCCTTAAGACTAGCACAGATACGCAGTATTTT
CASSLKTSTDTQYF
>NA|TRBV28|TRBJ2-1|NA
TGTGCCAGCAGTCCCCGGTTAGCGGTCTCCTACAATGAGCAGTTCTTC
CASSPRLAVSYNEQFF
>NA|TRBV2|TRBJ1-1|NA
TGTGCCAGCAGTGAATGGGGCCGCGGGGCTGAAGCTTTCTTT
CASSEWGRGAEAFF
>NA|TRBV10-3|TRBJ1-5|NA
TGTGCCATCAGTGAGTCGGGGGCGCAGGGGATTAGCAATCAGCCCCAGCATTTT
CAISESGAQGISNQPQHF
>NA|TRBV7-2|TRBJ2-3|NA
TGTGCCAGCAGCTTAGATCCGCGGGATAGATCAGATACGCAGTATTTT
CASSLDPRDRSDTQYF
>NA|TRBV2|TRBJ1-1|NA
TGTGCCAGCAGTGTGGGTGTGGTCTGGGGCCGGCGCACTGAAGCTTTCTTT
CASSVGVVWGRRTEAFF
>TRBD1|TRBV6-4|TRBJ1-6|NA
TGTGCCAGCCGGACAGGGAACGTCAATTCACCCCTCCACTTT
CASRTGNVNSPLHF
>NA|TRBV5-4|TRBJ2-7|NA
TGTGCCAGCAGCGACCCCGGGGTACGATACGAGCAGTACTTC
CASSDPGVRYEQYF
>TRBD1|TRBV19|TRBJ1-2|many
TGTGCCAGTAGTAGGGACAGGGATAACTATGGCTACACCTTC
CASSRDRDNYGYTF
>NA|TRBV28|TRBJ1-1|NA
TGTGCCAGCATGTTTCGTCAGGGGTCGGGTCGCACTGAAGCTTTCTTT
CASMFRQGSGRTEAFF
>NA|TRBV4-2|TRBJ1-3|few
TGTGCCAGCAGCCAAGAGGGGCGCTCTGGAAACACCATATATTTT
CASSQEGRSGNTIYF
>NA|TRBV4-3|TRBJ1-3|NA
TGCGCCAGCAGCCAATCCACTGAGACAGCACCCCCTGGAAACACCATATATTTT
CASSQSTETAPPGNTIYF
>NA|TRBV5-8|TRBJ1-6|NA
TGTGCCAGCACCTCGTTCGAGTCCTATAATTCACCCCTCCACTTT
CASTSFESYNSPLHF
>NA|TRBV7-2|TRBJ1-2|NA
TGTGCCAGCAGTCCCGAGGTGGGCTATGGCTACACCTTC
CASSPEVGYGYTF
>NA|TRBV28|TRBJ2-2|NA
TGTGCCAGCAGTTTAAGACAGGTGAACACCGGGGAGCTGTTTTTT
CASSLRQVNTGELFF
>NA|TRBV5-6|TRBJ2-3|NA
TGTGCCAGCAGCCACTTTGGCAGGGAAGATACAGATACGCAGTATTTT
CASSHFGREDTDTQYF
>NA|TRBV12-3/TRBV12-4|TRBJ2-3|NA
TGTGCCAGCAGCCGCGAGAGCACAGATACGCAGTATTTT
CASSRESTDTQYF
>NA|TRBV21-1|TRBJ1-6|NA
TGTGCCAGCAAGCGCCCGGGAGACGTAGATTCACCCCTCCACTTT
CASKRPGDVDSPLHF
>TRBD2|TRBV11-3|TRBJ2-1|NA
TGTGCCAGCAGTAAAAGCGGGGAGAGCTCCTACAATGAGCAGTTCTTC
CASSKSGESSYNEQFF
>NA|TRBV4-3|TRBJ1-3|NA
TGCGCCAGCAGCTTTTGGCGGGGGATGGGAAACACCATATATTTT
CASSFWRGMGNTIYF
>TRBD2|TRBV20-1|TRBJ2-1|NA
TGCAGTGCGAGTTTGAGCGGGAGGGCCAACAATGAGCAGTTCTTC
CSASLSGRANNEQFF